Shown below are 5 T cell receptor beta chains from a single sample sequenced in a study of regulatory dendritic cells for organ transplantation. The table came from immunoSEQ multiplex PCR; TCRdb's copy has only in-frame clones and leaves some out. The sample includes roughly 23,000 clones, about 85% seen only once; the top ten take under 0.3%. CFSE-labeled sorted T cells met regulatory or mature dendritic cells for less than 6 days. These receptors have no known antigen. Sequencing was performed on naive CD4+ T cells from blood cultured with dendritic cells. Specified subset: CD45RA+ naive T cells. These TCRs come from a human donor in good health.

The chain recombines TRBV7-9 with TRBJ2-7; D is undetermined. The germline gives CDR1 SEHNR, CDR2 FQNEAQ (reference sequence). This CDR3 is 14 amino acids long. V dropped 5 bases and J dropped 0 bases, with 11 bases sitting between them. CDR3 in amino acids: CASSPPAHSYEQYF. The CDR3 bases are TGTGCCAGCAGCCCACCAGCGCACTCCTACGAGCAGTACTTC.

The gene calls are TRBV6-5 and TRBJ2-1, with D perhaps given as TRBD1 or TRBD2 (5 bases each). V gave up 3 bases and J gave up 4 bases, with 13 bases separating them. The CDR3 loop spans 15 amino acids. Germline CDR1 and CDR2: MNHEY and SVGAGI. Here the CDR3 DNA reads TGTGCCAGCAGTTATCCGGGGACGGGGTACAATGAGCAGTTCTTC. Amino acid sequence: CASSYPGTGYNEQFF.

This rearrangement joins TRBV19 to TRBJ1-4; no reliable D call. The CDR3 length is 16 residues. V was pared by 4 bases and J by 6 bases, with 18 bases between. The germline V gene encodes CDR1 LNHDA and CDR2 SQIVND (reference sequence). The CDR3: CASSRYGEGLDEKLFF. In nucleotides, the CDR3 is TGTGCCAGTAGTAGATACGGTGAAGGACTGGATGAAAAACTGTTTTTT.

The J gene is TRBJ2-3, the V gene TRBV5-4; 8 positions agree with TRBD1. After removal of 2 bases from V and 3 bases from J, the junction contained 5 bases not matched to a gene. The germline V gene has CDR1 SGHNT and CDR2 YYREEE (reference sequence). The CDR3 has 15 amino acids. CDR3 coding DNA: TGTGCCAGCAGCTTAGACAGGGGAGTGACAGATACGCAGTATTTT. Translation: CASSLDRGVTDTQYF.

This clone was observed a single time. The chain links TRBV9 to TRBJ1-3; weak D call: TRBD1 (5 bases). Germline-derived CDR1 and CDR2 are SGDLS and YYNGEE. The V gene lost 0 bases and the J gene lost 1 base, with 8 bases spanning the gap. CDR3 length equals 15 residues. CDR3 amino acids: CASSVDGGSGNTIYF. CDR3 DNA: TGTGCCAGCAGCGTAGATGGGGGGTCTGGAAACACCATATATTTT.